This T cell receptor (beta chain) was obtained from a study of cytomegalovirus exposure and HLA in healthy donors. Sequencing was performed with immunoSEQ multiplex PCR; in TCRdb, only in-frame clones are kept and a portion is missing. The table includes under 150,000 clones, around 87% detected once. V shed 0 bases and J 7 bases; nucleotides not matched to a gene: 5. The CDR3 runs to 13 residues. Looked up from germline, CDR1 is GTSNPN and CDR2 is SVGIG (reference sequence). The V gene is TRBV30, the J gene TRBJ1-2, with 7 bases aligning to TRBD1. Sequenced material: PBMCs. The sequence was collected from a man between 18 and 29 years old in good health and CMV-seropositive. The CDR3 sequence is CAWSVGGSRGYTF. The CDR3 nucleotides read TGTGCCTGGAGTGTAGGGGGCAGTCGTGGCTACACCTTC.